This is a list of T cell receptor beta chains from one sample in a study of beta chain features in type 1 diabetes. Generated by immunoSEQ multiplex PCR, the TCRdb table keeps only in-frame clones and is missing some. The top ten hold about 0.015% of the sample, which has 250,000 to 300,000 clones, 13% to 15% seen once. Sequencing was done on a sample of naive CD4+ T cells from blood. The receptors come from a man aged 25 to 40 with type 1 diabetes. Each CDR3 is given with its conserved first and last residue. A D gene is named only where the DNA matches it firmly. Only part of the rows carry a size: once, few, many, or a class if the clone is expanded.

v_gene	j_gene	abundance	d_gene	CDR3nt	CDR3aa
TRBV4-3	TRBJ2-2	few	NA	TGCGCCAGCAGCCAAGCCTACAGGGCGAACACCGGGGAGCTGTTTTTT	CASSQAYRANTGELFF
TRBV7-2	TRBJ2-1	NA	TRBD2	TGTGCCAGCAGTCAGGGACTAGCGGGAAACAATGAGCAGTTCTTC	CASSQGLAGNNEQFF
TRBV27	TRBJ1-2	few	TRBD1	TGTGCCAGCAGCTTTCTAAACAGGGGGCGAAACTATGGCTACACCTTC	CASSFLNRGRNYGYTF
TRBV5-1	TRBJ2-5	NA	NA	TGCGCCAGCAGCTTGGATTCCCACGGGGAGACCCAGTACTTC	CASSLDSHGETQYF
TRBV12-5	TRBJ2-1	few	TRBD1	TGTGCTAGTGGTTTGGTACGAGGGACAGGGGGCGCCCAGGGCAATGAGCAGTTCTTC	CASGLVRGTGGAQGNEQFF
TRBV29-1	TRBJ2-5	NA	NA	TGCAGCGGGGTACAGGGAAGAAGAGAGACCCAGTACTTC	CSGVQGRRETQYF
TRBV6-1	TRBJ2-7	few	NA	TGTGCCAGCAGTTTGACTGTCGGCGGCGACTACGAGCAGTACTTC	CASSLTVGGDYEQYF
TRBV20-1	TRBJ2-1	NA	NA	TGCAGTGTAGACGGGAGAGGTGAGCAGTTCTTC	CSVDGRGEQFF
TRBV4-2	TRBJ1-5	NA	NA	TGTGCCAGCAGCTACAGGGACAATCAGCCCCAGCATTTT	CASSYRDNQPQHF
TRBV7-9	TRBJ2-4	NA	TRBD1	TGTGCCAGCAGCTTAGACGGGGACAGGGGCAACATTCAGTACTTC	CASSLDGDRGNIQYF
TRBV7-3	TRBJ1-4	NA	TRBD1	TGTGCCAGCAGACGTCGACAGGGGTTTGGGGAAAAACTGTTTTTT	CASRRRQGFGEKLFF
TRBV7-3	TRBJ2-1	NA	NA	TGTGCCAGCAGCATAAGTGGGCCCAATGAGCAGTTCTTC	CASSISGPNEQFF
TRBV4-3	TRBJ1-2	NA	TRBD1	TGCGCCAGCAGCCTGACAGGGGTGGAGCGCGGCTACACCTTC	CASSLTGVERGYTF
TRBV11-2	TRBJ2-4	few	NA	TGTGCCAGCAGCCTGGTGGCCAGGAACATTCAGTACTTC	CASSLVARNIQYF
TRBV21-1	TRBJ2-7	NA	NA	TGTGCCAGCAGCAAAGATTCCCGGGACAGGGGACGCGAGCAGTACTTC	CASSKDSRDRGREQYF
TRBV7-2	TRBJ1-4	few	NA	TGTGCCAGCAGCTCCTATAATGAAAAACTGTTTTTT	CASSSYNEKLFF
TRBV7-3	TRBJ1-1	few	NA	TGTGCCAGCAGCCTAAGGGGCAGGGGTTGGACTGAAGCTTTCTTT	CASSLRGRGWTEAFF
TRBV9	TRBJ2-1	NA	TRBD2	TGTGCCAGCAGCGTTGGGCTAGCGGGAACGAATGAGCAGTTCTTC	CASSVGLAGTNEQFF
TRBV5-1	TRBJ2-3	NA	NA	TGCGCCAGCAGCTTGGACCACGGAGATACGCAGTATTTT	CASSLDHGDTQYF
TRBV28	TRBJ1-5	few	TRBD1	TGTGCCAGCAGTCGGAACAGGGGGCAATCGGTCCAGCCCCAGCATTTT	CASSRNRGQSVQPQHF
TRBV7-2	TRBJ2-7	NA	NA	TGTGCCAGCAGCTTACTGGCGGGTTTGTACGAGCAGTACTTC	CASSLLAGLYEQYF
TRBV4-2	TRBJ1-2	NA	TRBD1	TGTGCCAGCAGCCAAGATACAGGGGGCTATGGCTACACCTTC	CASSQDTGGYGYTF
TRBV6-5	TRBJ1-1	few	TRBD1	TGTGCCAGCAGGACTGGGACAGTTGAAGCTTTCTTT	CASRTGTVEAFF
TRBV28	TRBJ1-5	NA	NA	TGTGCCAGCAAGGGACTTAATAGCAATCAGCCCCAGCATTTT	CASKGLNSNQPQHF
TRBV11-2	TRBJ2-7	NA	TRBD1	TGTGCCAGCAGCCCCCAGACAGGGACGTACGAGCAGTACTTC	CASSPQTGTYEQYF
TRBV30	TRBJ2-2	few	TRBD2	TGTGCCTGGAGATTAGCGGGAGGGCTTAGGAACACCGGGGAGCTGTTTTTT	CAWRLAGGLRNTGELFF
TRBV7-8	TRBJ1-2	few	TRBD1	TGTGCCAGCAGCAACACCCAGGGGGTGGAGGGCTACACCTTC	CASSNTQGVEGYTF
TRBV30	TRBJ1-5	few	TRBD1	TGTGCCTGGAGTGTAAAGGGACAGGGGTTTAGGAGCAATCAGCCCCAGCATTTT	CAWSVKGQGFRSNQPQHF
TRBV7-9	TRBJ1-5	NA	NA	TGTGCCAGCAGCCCAGGAAAGGGGGTCAGAGATCAGCCCCAGCATTTT	CASSPGKGVRDQPQHF
TRBV29-1	TRBJ2-7	few	NA	TGCAGCGCTATACCAGGGGACGGCTACGAGCAGTACTTC	CSAIPGDGYEQYF
TRBV9	TRBJ2-7	NA	TRBD1	TGTGCCAGCAGCCCACGACAGGGGGCTCCTTACGAGCAGTACTTC	CASSPRQGAPYEQYF
TRBV2	TRBJ2-7	few	TRBD1	TGTGCCAGCAGTGCCCCCGGGACAGGGTTCTACGAGCAGTACTTC	CASSAPGTGFYEQYF
TRBV2	TRBJ1-2	NA	NA	TGTGCCAGCGGGCCGACAGGAGGCTATGGCTACACCTTC	CASGPTGGYGYTF
TRBV27	TRBJ2-2	few	NA	TGTGCCAGCAGTCACAGAGACACCGGGGAGCTGTTTTTT	CASSHRDTGELFF
TRBV7-8	TRBJ2-3	NA	NA	TGTGCCAGCAGCCGCGGGGAGTTCAGGGATACGCAGTATTTT	CASSRGEFRDTQYF
TRBV5-1	TRBJ1-2	few	TRBD1	TGCGCCAGCAGCTCCAGTCGACAGGGATGGGCTAACTATGGCTACACCTTC	CASSSSRQGWANYGYTF
TRBV5-1	TRBJ1-2	NA	NA	TGCGCCAGCAGCTTGGTGGTAGCAAATTCGGCTCATGGCTACACCTTC	CASSLVVANSAHGYTF
TRBV6-1	TRBJ1-1	NA	TRBD1	TGTGCCAGCAGTGGAGAACTGGGACAGGGGAAACCTGAAGCTTTCTTT	CASSGELGQGKPEAFF
TRBV29-1	TRBJ2-1	NA	NA	TGCAGCGTTGTCAGGGATCCCTACAATGAGCAGTTCTTC	CSVVRDPYNEQFF
TRBV7-2	TRBJ2-7	few	NA	TGTGCCAGCAGCTTGTCTGCCTACGAGCAGTACTTC	CASSLSAYEQYF
TRBV5-6	TRBJ2-1	NA	TRBD2	TGTGCCAGCAGCCCGATACTAGCGGGGACCTTTGAGCAGTTCTTC	CASSPILAGTFEQFF